The 20 T cell receptor beta chains in this list originate from one sample, sequenced in a study of blood T cell repertoires in COVID-19. Some clones are missing from TCRdb's copy, which holds only in-frame ones; the method was immunoSEQ multiplex PCR. There are about 350,000 clones in the sample; 85% to 90% occur only once, and approximately 1% lies in the top ten. The specimen was PBMCs or T cells enriched from blood (not recorded which). The receptors were sampled from a woman under 40 who had been exposed to COVID-19.

This clone has only one observation. The chain carries TRBV10-3 and TRBJ1-5; no reliable D call. Germline-derived CDR1 and CDR2 are ENHRY and SYGVKD. This CDR3 is built from 14 residues. Trimming shortened V by 4 bases and J by 3 bases, and 10 bases separated the two germline ends. DNA of the CDR3: TGTGCCATCAGTGGAGGAGGGAACAATCAGCCCCAGCATTTT. It encodes CAISGGGNNQPQHF.

The chain combines TRBV6-5 with TRBJ2-7; TRBD2 matches 8 bases. Germline-derived CDR1 and CDR2 are MNHEY and SVGAGI. V dropped 0 bases and J dropped 3; count of bases not matched to a gene: 4. The length of the CDR3 is 15 residues. Written as DNA, the CDR3 is TGTGCCAGCAGTTACTCCAACGCGGGAGGCTACGAGCAGTACTTC. This gives the protein CASSYSNAGGYEQYF.

The V call is TRBV28, the J call TRBJ2-2, with D unclear. Germline V gives CDR1 MDHEN, CDR2 SYDVKM. The CDR3 runs to 13 residues. With 5 bases removed from V and 8 bases from J, the gap between germline ends came to 12 bases. CDR3 coding DNA: TGTGCCAGCAGTCCAGTATCCATGGGGGAGCTGTTTTTT. Its translation is CASSPVSMGELFF.

This rearrangement joins TRBV29-1 to TRBJ2-1, with 10 bases aligning to TRBD2. The V segment lost 4 bases and the J segment 12 bases; nucleotides outside the gene matches: 9. Germline CDR1 and CDR2: SQVTM and ANQGSEA. There are 13 residues in the CDR3. The CDR3 region is CSVVTSGMWGQFF. The CDR3, as DNA: TGCAGCGTTGTCACTAGCGGGATGTGGGGGCAGTTCTTC.

The V and J genes are TRBV27 and TRBJ2-1; 8 nucleotides match TRBD2. With V trimmed by 9 bases and J by 8 bases, 9 bases remained unmatched. This CDR3 region has 13 residues. The germline CDR1 and CDR2 sequences are MNHEY and SMNVEV (reference sequence). DNA for the CDR3: TGTGCCAGTAGTAGCGGGATGAAGGATGAGCAGTTCTTC. Its translation is CASSSGMKDEQFF.

In DNA form, the CDR3 reads TGTGCCAGCAGCTTAGCGGGCCGATCTGACTATGGCTACACCTTC. Translating gives CASSLAGRSDYGYTF. The chain recombines TRBV7-2 with TRBJ1-2; D call uncertain. The CDR3 is 15 residues long. The ends were cut back, 0 bases at V and 3 bases at J, with 11 bases in the middle. In germline, CDR1 is SGHTA, CDR2 FQGNSA.

The genes are TRBV5-4 and TRBJ2-7; 13 positions match TRBD2. This CDR3 is built from 15 residues. J lost 5 bases, V lost 6 bases, and 8 bases had no gene match. The germline V gene encodes CDR1 SGHNT and CDR2 YYREEE (reference sequence). CDR3 region: CASTPGGTSGNEQYF. The CDR3 region has the DNA TGTGCCAGCACCCCTGGGGGGACTAGCGGGAACGAGCAGTACTTC.

This clone was picked up one time. The chain couples TRBV10-3 to TRBJ1-2, with TRBD1 as a possible D gene (5 bases). The CDR3 loop spans 15 amino acids. CDR1 and CDR2 from the germline V gene are ENHRY and SYGVKD. Trimming pared 5 bases from V and 5 bases from J, leaving 18 bases between. CDR3 sequence: CAISPDSHNLYGYTF. The CDR3 DNA sequence: TGTGCCATCAGTCCCGACAGCCACAATTTATATGGCTACACCTTC.

The rearrangement links TRBV7-9 to TRBJ1-1; the D is unclear. This CDR3 has 12 residues. CDR1 SEHNR and CDR2 FQNEAQ come from the germline V gene (reference sequence). The V and J ends lost 11 bases and 0 bases respectively, with 10 bases between them. The CDR3 here is CADSAVNTEAFF. Written as DNA, the CDR3 is TGTGCCGACTCGGCGGTGAACACTGAAGCTTTCTTT.

V gene TRBV28 combines with J gene TRBJ1-1; D possibly corresponds to TRBD1 (6 bases). The CDR3 spans 13 residues. Germline-derived CDR1 and CDR2 are MDHEN and SYDVKM. The V end was cut by 6 bases, the J end by 3 bases, with 11 bases between. As DNA, the CDR3 is TGTGCCAGCAGGGATACAGGGTACACTGAAGCTTTCTTT. This encodes CASRDTGYTEAFF.

The chain combines TRBV11-1 with TRBJ1-1; tentative D call: TRBD1 (5 bases). The V gene lost 2 bases and the J gene lost 2 bases, with 12 bases spanning the gap. The CDR3 consists of 15 residues. The germline V gene has CDR1 SGHAT and CDR2 FQDESV (reference sequence). The CDR3 loop reads CASSLFRQGNTEAFF. CDR3 DNA: TGTGCCAGCAGCTTATTTAGGCAGGGCAACACTGAAGCTTTCTTT.

The V gene is TRBV5-6, the J gene TRBJ2-7, with 7 bases aligning to TRBD1. V gave up 4 bases and J gave up 0 bases; unmatched junction bases: 7. Germline-derived CDR1 and CDR2 are SGHDT and YYEEEE. This CDR3 is 15 amino acids long. The chain's CDR3 is CASSRTGYLSYEQYF. CDR3 nucleotides: TGTGCCAGCAGCCGGACAGGCTACCTCTCCTACGAGCAGTACTTC.

The chain joins TRBV3-1 (or the pseudogene TRBV3-2) to TRBJ1-1; no firm D call. The CDR3 loop spans 15 amino acids. Germline CDR1 LGHDT, CDR2 YNNKEL (reference sequence). V was trimmed by 3 bases and J by 2 bases, leaving 13 bases between them. CDR3 sequence reads: CASSQEGRPNTEAFF. CDR3 DNA sequence: TGTGCCAGCAGCCAGGAGGGCCGCCCCAACACTGAAGCTTTCTTT.

The J gene is TRBJ2-6, the V gene TRBV28; 8 nucleotides agree with TRBD1. The CDR3 runs to 19 residues. The trim removed 3 bases at V and 2 bases at J, leaving 12 bases unmatched. Germline assignment: CDR1 MDHEN and CDR2 SYDVKM. The CDR3 region has the DNA TGTGCCAGCAGTTTTCTGAGGACAGGGAGTTCCCCTGGGGCCAACGTCCTGACTTTC. Translating it yields CASSFLRTGSSPGANVLTF. Drawing the rest from reference TRBV28 and TRBJ2-6, the complete variable domain is DVKVTQSSRYLVKRTGEKVFLECVQDMDHENMFWYRQDPGLGLRLIYFSYDVKMKEKGDIPEGYSVSREKKERFSLILESASTNQTSMYLCASSFLRTGSSPGANVLTFGAGSRLTVL.

This clone was seen a single time. This chain connects TRBV23-1 to TRBJ2-5, with TRBD2 identical over 12 bases. TRBV23-1 is an ORF; its function is uncertain. The length of the CDR3 is 18 residues. V dropped 4 bases and J dropped 3; count of bases not matched to a gene: 12. CDR3 in amino acids: CASSPGLAGTFQKETQYF. CDR3 nucleotides: TGCGCCAGCAGTCCCGGACTAGCGGGAACCTTCCAGAAAGAGACCCAGTACTTC.

The genes are TRBV18 and TRBJ1-2; tentative D call: TRBD1 (5 bases). CDR1 KGHSH and CDR2 LQKENI come from the germline V gene. V dropped 0 bases and J dropped 2 bases, with 10 bases sitting between them. The CDR3 has 15 residues. CDR3 in amino acids: CASSPPGGSNYGYTF. In nucleotides, the CDR3 is TGTGCCAGCTCACCACCGGGGGGATCGAACTATGGCTACACCTTC.

V is TRBV2 and J is TRBJ1-5; 8 bases line up with TRBD1. Germline V CDR1 and CDR2: SNHLY, FYNNEI. The CDR3 length is 15 residues. V shed 5 bases, J shed 3 bases, and the junction held 6 bases outside the gene matches. The CDR3 region is CASSTRTGTNQPQHF. The CDR3 nucleotides are TGTGCCAGCAGTACCCGGACAGGGACCAATCAGCCCCAGCATTTT.

J is TRBJ1-2 and V is TRBV28, with a tentative D call TRBD1 (6 bases). The germline V gene encodes CDR1 MDHEN and CDR2 SYDVKM. Trimming took off 5 bases at V and 3 bases at J, with 16 bases between the two ends. The CDR3 consists of 15 residues. Here the CDR3 reads CASSPGQGMDYGYTF. CDR3 in DNA: TGTGCCAGCAGTCCGGGGCAGGGGATGGACTATGGCTACACCTTC.

In DNA form, the CDR3 reads TGCGCCAGCAGCCTGGGGCTAGCGGGGGGGAAGACAGATACGCAGTATTTT. Translation: CASSLGLAGGKTDTQYF. This chain uses TRBV5-1 with TRBJ2-3, with 12 bases fitting TRBD2. The CDR3 runs 17 residues. The trim removed 4 bases at V and 3 bases at J, leaving 9 bases unmatched. CDR1 and CDR2 from the germline V gene are SGHRS and YFSETQ.

The genes are TRBV18 and TRBJ2-3, with 9 bases matching TRBD1. From germline, CDR1 is KGHSH and CDR2 LQKENI. Germline trimming cut 4 bases from V and 3 bases from J; bases unmatched to any gene: 2. The CDR3 consists of 14 residues. The CDR3 spells CASSRDRVTDTQYF. The CDR3, as DNA: TGTGCCAGCTCACGGGACAGGGTTACAGATACGCAGTATTTT.